This T cell receptor (beta chain) came from a study of metastatic and nonmetastatic thyroid tumors. Study overall: Malignant thyroid and benign thyroid patients provided blood and tumor or nodule tissue whose repertoires were compared.

TCRdb ran MiXCR on the PCR reads. In the table there are about 39,000 clones, approximately 15% of which are singletons. In this sample, this clone turned up many times. This sample also contains other DNA sequences that code for the same CDR3. Ahead of thyroid surgery, no patient had received treatment of any kind. V gave up 7 bases and J gave up 0 bases; unmatched junction bases: 5. The CDR3 is made up of 15 amino acids. Germline assignment: CDR1 SGDLS and CDR2 YYNGEE. The rearrangement joins TRBV9 to TRBJ2-1; TRBD1 agrees at 9 bases. Input material: blood. This TCR was sampled from a female donor with papillary thyroid cancer or a benign thyroid nodule (not recorded which). Some clones in this sample may be carry-over from other donors' samples. The CDR3 nucleotides read TGTGCCAGCGGACAGGGGACGACCTCCTACAATGAGCAGTTCTTC. Protein product: CASGQGTTSYNEQFF.